Presented here are 21 T cell receptor beta chains from one specimen sequenced in a study of T cells after yellow fever vaccination. MiXCR, run by TCRdb on the 5' RACE reads, gives a single entry per CDR3 protein. The repertoire holds over 35,000 distinct CDR3 sequences, 6% to 7% seen once, with roughly a tenth in the top ten. This material consisted of PBMCs, either bulk or a sorted T-cell subset (CD4+, CD8+, memory, or dextramer-sorted; not recorded which), taken 45 days after the yellow fever booster vaccination. The receptors derive from a man younger than 40 who received the YFV17D yellow fever vaccine.

This clonotype appeared many times. This sequence joins TRBV2 and TRBJ2-7, with D perhaps matching TRBD1 (5 bases). Germline CDR1 reads SNHLY; CDR2 reads FYNNEI. The V end lost 6 bases, the J end lost 1 base, and 19 bases lay between the germline ends. CDR3 length: 16 amino acids. The CDR3 DNA reads as TGTGCCAGCAGGGGCCTGGGGTACAGGTCGTCCTACGAGCAGTACTTC. Protein product: CASRGLGYRSSYEQYF.

This clonotype is medium-sized in the sample. This chain joins TRBV4-2 and TRBJ2-1; TRBD1 aligns across 9 bases. Germline CDR1 and CDR2: LGHNA and YNFKEQ. V gave up 1 base and J gave up 9 bases; unmatched junction bases: 7. The CDR3 covers 15 residues. The CDR3 reads CASSQGGTGFGEQFF. In DNA, the CDR3 is TGTGCCAGCAGCCAAGGTGGGACAGGGTTTGGTGAGCAGTTCTTC.

Ten or more counts support this clonotype. The J gene is TRBJ1-2, the V gene TRBV5-4; D is unresolved. In germline, CDR1 is SGHNT, CDR2 YYREEE (reference sequence). The V and J ends lost 4 bases and 2 bases respectively, with 15 bases between them. CDR3 length: 15 amino acids. CDR3 sequence (DNA): TGTGCCAGCAGCACCGCCACGGCCCCCAACTATGGCTACACCTTC. It encodes CASSTATAPNYGYTF.

This clonotype was counted many times. The chain uses TRBV7-8 and TRBJ2-1; 8 nucleotides match TRBD2. V gave up 1 base and J gave up 0 bases; unmatched junction bases: 2. The CDR3 is 16 residues long. Germline CDR1 and CDR2: SGHVS and FQNEAQ. The CDR3 spells CASSLEAGGSYNEQFF. The CDR3 DNA reads TGTGCCAGCAGCTTAGAGGCGGGGGGCTCCTACAATGAGCAGTTCTTC.

The chain recombines TRBV20-1 with TRBJ1-1; D is undetermined. Between the trimmed V and J ends, which lost 0 bases and 5 bases, there was a span of 10 bases. Germline loops: CDR1 DFQATT, CDR2 SNEGSKA (reference sequence). The CDR3 has 13 amino acids. The CDR3 nucleotides read TGCAGTGCTAGAGATGGGAGGGAGACTGAAGCTTTCTTT. This encodes CSARDGRETEAFF.

This clonotype was counted ten times or more. The rearrangement joins TRBV29-1 to TRBJ2-3; D ambiguous. Germline lookup yields CDR1 SQVTM and CDR2 ANQGSEA. The V gene lost 5 bases and the J gene lost 2 bases, with 8 bases spanning the gap. The CDR3 loop spans 12 amino acids. Here the CDR3 reads CSVSAATDTQYF. DNA of the CDR3: TGCAGCGTTTCTGCGGCCACAGATACGCAGTATTTT.

This clonotype occurred a few times. The chain carries TRBV6-1 and TRBJ2-1; D remains unclear. Looked up from germline, CDR1 is MNHNS and CDR2 is SASEGT. The CDR3 totals 13 residues. V shed 4 bases and J shed 5 bases, with 9 bases lying between them. The CDR3 region has the DNA TGTGCCAGCAGTGTCAGACTTGACAATGAGCAGTTCTTC. It specifies CASSVRLDNEQFF.

This clonotype was seen many times. The chain carries TRBV11-2 and TRBJ2-2; tentative D call: TRBD1 (6 bases). There are 18 residues in the CDR3. From germline, CDR1 is SGHAT and CDR2 FQNNGV. V was trimmed by 2 bases and J by 3 bases, leaving 19 bases between them. The CDR3: CASSLRTASGRYTGELFF. In nucleotides, the CDR3 is TGTGCCAGCAGCTTACGGACAGCGTCGGGGCGGTACACCGGGGAGCTGTTTTTT.

This clonotype came up many times. The chain links TRBV7-9 to TRBJ2-5, with TRBD2 as a possible D gene (5 bases). Germline assignment: CDR1 SEHNR and CDR2 FQNEAQ (reference sequence). Between the trimmed V and J ends, which lost 6 bases and 0 bases, there was a span of 5 bases. The CDR3 sequence is 12 residues long. The DNA of the CDR3 is TGTGCCAGCAGGAGGGACCAAGAGACCCAGTACTTC. Protein sequence: CASRRDQETQYF.

The table lists this clonotype with many counts. The chain combines TRBV20-1 with TRBJ2-7, with 10 bases matching TRBD2. This CDR3 has 16 amino acids. The V gene end was trimmed by 6 bases and the J gene end by 7 bases; junction bases not matched to a gene: 18. Germline CDR1 reads DFQATT; CDR2 reads SNEGSKA (reference sequence). The CDR3 spells CSAALFLAGASGEQYF. CDR3 in DNA: TGCAGTGCCGCCCTTTTCCTAGCGGGGGCCTCGGGGGAGCAGTACTTC.

This clonotype was counted between two and nine times. The CDR3 DNA reads TGTGCCAGCACTGATGGGACAGGGATCTACGAGCAGTACTTC. The encoded protein is CASTDGTGIYEQYF. The chain employs TRBV5-6 and TRBJ2-7, with 9 positions matching TRBD1. The J segment lost 3 bases and the V segment lost 6 bases, leaving 7 bases of the junction unmatched. The CDR3 has 14 amino acids. Germline V CDR1 and CDR2: SGHDT, YYEEEE.

The chain is built from TRBV7-6 and TRBJ1-5; D is uncertain. This CDR3 is 14 amino acids long. V lost 1 base and J 6 bases, leaving 10 bases between the germline ends. Germline loops: CDR1 SGHVS, CDR2 FNYEAQ. The CDR3 DNA reads as TGTGCCAGCAGCTTAGAACCCCGGGGTCAGCCCCAGCATTTT. Translating gives CASSLEPRGQPQHF.

This clonotype was counted between two and nine times. The chain is built from TRBV13 and TRBJ2-7; TRBD2 might be the D (5 bases). CDR1 and CDR2 (germline): PRHDT, FYEKMQ (reference sequence). Trimming removed 2 bases at V and 9 bases at J, with 11 bases between. This CDR3 spans 12 amino acids. The CDR3 DNA reads as TGTGCCAGCAGCTTAACTAGTACGGGGCAGTACTTC. Its translation: CASSLTSTGQYF.

The chain links TRBV12-3 or TRBV12-4 to TRBJ1-2, with 9 bases identical to TRBD1. The CDR3 sequence is 16 residues long. J gave up 2 bases and V 1 base, and 5 bases lay outside the gene matches. The CDR3 DNA follows: TGTGCCAGCAGTTTAGGGACAGGGGCGGGGAACTATGGCTACACCTTC. It is translated as CASSLGTGAGNYGYTF.

This clonotype was counted many times. The gene calls are TRBV27 and TRBJ1-5; D is uncertain. V was pared by 3 bases and J by 2 bases, with 8 bases between. CDR3 length: 14 residues. The germline V gene encodes CDR1 MNHEY and CDR2 SMNVEV (reference sequence). The CDR3 coding sequence is TGTGCCAGCAGTTTTGGGTGGGGCAATCAGCCCCAGCATTTT. It encodes CASSFGWGNQPQHF.

V gene TRBV19 combines with J gene TRBJ2-6; TRBD2 is a possible D gene (5 bases). The CDR3 extends over 16 amino acids. CDR1 LNHDA and CDR2 SQIVND come from the germline V gene (reference sequence). Trimming pared 8 bases from V and 0 bases from J, leaving 14 bases between. CDR3 in DNA: TGTGCCAGTTCGGTCCGGGGTAGCTCTGGGGCCAACGTCCTGACTTTC. It translates to CASSVRGSSGANVLTF.

This clonotype has at least ten counts. The chain is built from TRBV12-3 or TRBV12-4 and TRBJ2-5; perhaps TRBD2 as D (5 bases). V dropped 3 bases and J dropped 5 bases, with 19 bases sitting between them. The CDR3 is made up of 16 amino acids. This CDR3 is CASSLGLTNLRETQYF. The CDR3 nucleotides read TGTGCCAGCAGTTTGGGCCTGACTAACCTGAGGGAGACCCAGTACTTC.

This clonotype was picked up many times. The rearrangement joins TRBV12-3 or TRBV12-4 to TRBJ1-5; D uncertain. The CDR3 is 15 residues long. The germline V and J ends were trimmed by 1 base and 4 bases, with 11 bases remaining between them. The CDR3 region has the DNA TGTGCCAGCAGTTTAGGGGGAGGCACGAATCAGCCCCAGCATTTT. This gives the protein CASSLGGGTNQPQHF.

There are many counts of this clonotype. The chain uses TRBV20-1 and TRBJ2-3; D gene uncertain. V was trimmed by 3 bases and J by 4 bases, leaving 8 bases between them. This CDR3 has 12 amino acids. Germline values: CDR1 DFQATT, CDR2 SNEGSKA (reference sequence). DNA of the CDR3: TGCAGTGCTAGCCCTGGGGCAGATACGCAGTATTTT. Translating gives CSASPGADTQYF.

This clonotype was recorded many times. The chain recombines TRBV7-2 with TRBJ2-3; D is undetermined. Looked up from germline, CDR1 is SGHTA and CDR2 is FQGNSA. The CDR3 runs to 15 residues. Trimming took off 1 base at V and 0 bases at J, with 8 bases between the two ends. Here the CDR3 DNA reads TGTGCCAGCAGCTTAGGGCAGAGGAGCACAGATACGCAGTATTTT. Protein sequence: CASSLGQRSTDTQYF.

This clonotype was seen at least ten times. The rearrangement links TRBV3-1 to TRBJ2-1; 8 bases are shared with TRBD2. The CDR3 spans 16 residues. V lost 0 bases to trimming and J lost 6 bases; unmatched junction nucleotides: 7. CDR1 is LGHDT and CDR2 is YNNKEL in the germline V gene (reference sequence). CDR3 in amino acids: CASSQEWTGGRNEQFF. CDR3 nucleotides: TGTGCCAGCAGCCAAGAATGGACGGGAGGGCGCAATGAGCAGTTCTTC.